Detailed here is one T cell receptor beta chain. The antigen is not known. These data belong to a study of cytomegalovirus exposure and HLA in healthy donors. Findings and limits, study-wide: The only immune exposure information that was available was CMV serostatus. Productive rates of about 90% or about 30% were seen for most TCR beta V segments in an earlier analysis.

PCR amplification relied on 60 Vbeta primers (plus 13 Jbeta primers). Repertoires were generated with immunoSEQ multiplex PCR, while TCRdb's copy carries only in-frame clones and drops some. The data hold 85,000 to 120,000 clones, with 70% to 75% observed a single time. The sequence derives from a female donor in good health and CMV-seronegative. The source material was PBMCs.

CDR3 DNA: TGTGCCAGCAGAAAGGGGACAGGGCCTAACTATGGCTACACCTTC. Encoded protein: CASRKGTGPNYGYTF. This sequence joins TRBV2 and TRBJ1-2; TRBD1 matches at 9 bases. CDR1 SNHLY and CDR2 FYNNEI come from the germline V gene. J lost 0 bases, V lost 6 bases, and 5 bases had no gene match. The length of the CDR3 is 15 residues.